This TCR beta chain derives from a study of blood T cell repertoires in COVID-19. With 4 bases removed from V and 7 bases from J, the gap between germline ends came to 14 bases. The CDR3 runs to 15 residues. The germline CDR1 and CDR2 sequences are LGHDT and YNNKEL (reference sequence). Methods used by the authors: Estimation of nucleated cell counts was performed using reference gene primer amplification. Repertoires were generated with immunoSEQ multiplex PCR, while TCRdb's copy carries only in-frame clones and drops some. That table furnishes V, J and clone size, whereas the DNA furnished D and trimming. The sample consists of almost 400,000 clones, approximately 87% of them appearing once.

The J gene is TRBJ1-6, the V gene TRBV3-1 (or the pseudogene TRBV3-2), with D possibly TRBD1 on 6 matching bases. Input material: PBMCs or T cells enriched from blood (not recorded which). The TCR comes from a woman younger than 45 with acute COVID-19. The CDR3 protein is CASSRRDIENSPLHF. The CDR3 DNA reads TGTGCCAGCAGCCGCCGGGACATTGAGAATTCACCCCTCCACTTT.